The next 21 T cell receptor beta chains were all read from a single sample in a study of graft-versus-host responses after intestinal transplantation. These receptors have no identified antigens. The table came from immunoSEQ multiplex PCR; TCRdb's copy has only in-frame clones and leaves some out. The sample yields approximately 130,000 clones, about 92% seen once. The sequences come from unstimulated CD4+ T cells sorted from spleen or lymph node cells, collected before intestinal transplant. The receptors stem from a human donor who received an intestinal transplant.

V usage is TRBV19 and J usage is TRBJ2-5; TRBD1 matches at 9 bases. The V and J ends lost 1 base and 0 bases, in that order; junction bases with no gene match: 6. The CDR3 contains 17 residues. CDR1 and CDR2 (germline): LNHDA, SQIVND (reference sequence). The CDR3 coding sequence is TGTGCCAGTAGTATAGGAGGGACAGGGCCGTACCAAGAGACCCAGTACTTC. Translated, it gives CASSIGGTGPYQETQYF.

In this sample, this clone turned up a few times. The chain employs TRBV7-9 and TRBJ1-5, with D uncertain. The CDR3 contains 15 residues. CDR1 and CDR2 (germline): SEHNR, FQNEAQ (reference sequence). The ends were cut back, 0 bases at V and 5 bases at J, with 11 bases in the middle. In nucleotides, the CDR3 is TGTGCCAGCAGCTTAGCCGTCGCGGAGGATCAGCCCCAGCATTTT. It yields the protein CASSLAVAEDQPQHF.

The gene calls are TRBV5-1 and TRBJ1-1; D call uncertain. The germline CDR1 and CDR2 sequences are SGHRS and YFSETQ. V lost 3 bases and J 1 base, leaving 10 bases between the germline ends. The CDR3 spans 14 residues. The CDR3 DNA is TGCGCCAGCAGCTCCGGGGTAACGAACACTGAAGCTTTCTTT. This encodes CASSSGVTNTEAFF. The variable domain in full, with the rest retrieved from reference TRBV5-1 and TRBJ1-1, is KAGVTQTPRYLIKTRGQQVTLSCSPISGHRSVSWYQQTPGQGLQFLFEYFSETQRNKGNFPGRFSGRQFSNSRSEMNVSTLELGDSALYLCASSSGVTNTEAFFGQGTRLTVV.

The chain combines TRBV15 with TRBJ1-4, with 12 bases aligning to TRBD1. The CDR3 sequence is 19 residues long. J was trimmed by 0 bases and V by 1 base; bases with no gene match: 6. Germline CDR1 and CDR2: LNHNV and YYDKDF (reference sequence). CDR3 coding DNA: TGTGCCACCAGCAGAGCATCCGGGACAGGGGGCTCAACTAATGAAAAACTGTTTTTT. Translation: CATSRASGTGGSTNEKLFF.

There are a few counts of this clone. V and J are TRBV7-9 and TRBJ2-7; tentatively, D is TRBD1 or TRBD2 (5 bases each). Trimming took 2 bases from V and 2 from J, leaving 10 bases between them. CDR3 length: 14 residues. In germline, CDR1 is SEHNR, CDR2 FQNEAQ (reference sequence). The CDR3 DNA reads as TGTGCCAGCAGCTTATCGCAGGGACCCTACGAGCAGTACTTC. This sequence encodes CASSLSQGPYEQYF.

This clone occurred once. The J gene is TRBJ1-1, the V gene TRBV5-4; D unresolved. The CDR3 sequence is 14 residues long. Germline CDR1 SGHNT, CDR2 YYREEE (reference sequence). The V end was cut by 0 bases, the J end by 2 bases, with 8 bases between. The DNA for the CDR3 is TGTGCCAGCAGCTTGGTAGGAGTCAACACTGAAGCTTTCTTT. This gives the protein CASSLVGVNTEAFF.

This clone came up once. The chain combines TRBV7-2 with TRBJ2-2; no reliable D call. V was trimmed by 2 bases and J by 1 base, leaving 11 bases between them. Germline assignment: CDR1 SGHTA and CDR2 FQGNSA. This CDR3 spans 16 amino acids. CDR3 sequence (DNA): TGTGCCAGCAGCTTACGGGTAGCTATGAACACCGGGGAGCTGTTTTTT. Translating it yields CASSLRVAMNTGELFF. Supplemented by reference TRBV7-2 and TRBJ2-2, the full variable domain reads GAGVSQSPSNKVTEKGKDVELRCDPISGHTALYWYRQSLGQGLEFLIYFQGNSAPDKSGLPSDRFSAERTGGSVSTLTIQRTQQEDSAVYLCASSLRVAMNTGELFFGEGSRLTVL.

The chain combines TRBV5-1 with TRBJ2-7; D gene unclear. Trimming stripped 0 bases from V and 2 bases from J, with 9 bases between. The CDR3 runs to 14 residues. The germline V gene has CDR1 SGHRS and CDR2 YFSETQ. The CDR3 DNA reads as TGCGCCAGCAGCTTGGCCAGCTTCCCCTACGAGCAGTACTTC. Translating gives CASSLASFPYEQYF.

V and J are TRBV7-2 and TRBJ1-2, with D possibly being TRBD1 (6 bases). Deletions cut 1 base from V and 8 bases from J, with 17 bases between. CDR1 and CDR2 from the germline V gene are SGHTA and FQGNSA. The CDR3 is made up of 15 amino acids. In nucleotides, the CDR3 is TGTGCCAGCAGCTTAGTACAGGGAGCCCCTCGCGGCTACACCTTC. Its protein product is CASSLVQGAPRGYTF.

V usage is TRBV10-2 and J usage is TRBJ2-6, with 10 bases that match TRBD1. Germline CDR1 reads WSHSY; CDR2 reads SAAADI. The CDR3 extends over 19 amino acids. With 6 bases clipped from V and 0 bases from J, the junction kept 11 bases outside the gene matches. The CDR3 nucleotides read TGCGCCAGCAGCTTAACGGGGGGACAGGGGCTCTCTGGGGCCAACGTCCTGACTTTC. Protein: CASSLTGGQGLSGANVLTF.

The V and J genes are TRBV9 and TRBJ2-2; 13 nucleotides agree with TRBD2. Trimming cost V 3 bases and J 3 bases; bases outside gene matches: 2. The CDR3 is 16 amino acids. Germline-derived CDR1 and CDR2 are SGDLS and YYNGEE. Here the CDR3 DNA reads TGTGCCAGCAGCGCGGGACTAGCGGGGCACACCGGGGAGCTGTTTTTT. Its protein is CASSAGLAGHTGELFF.

V and J are TRBV5-6 and TRBJ1-4; D unresolved. Germline lookup yields CDR1 SGHDT and CDR2 YYEEEE. V was cut by 0 bases and J by 4 bases, with 7 bases left in between. The CDR3 is 14 amino acids. CDR3 loop: CASSLEPVNEKLFF. CDR3 nucleotides: TGTGCCAGCAGCTTGGAGCCGGTTAATGAAAAACTGTTTTTT.

This clone was counted a single time. This chain connects TRBV30 to TRBJ1-5, with 10 bases aligning to TRBD1. Looked up from germline, CDR1 is GTSNPN and CDR2 is SVGIG (reference sequence). With 1 base clipped from V and 8 bases from J, the junction kept 8 bases outside the gene matches. The CDR3 contains 15 residues. In nucleotides, the CDR3 is TGTGCCTGGAGTGGACGGGACAGGGGAAGGGAGCCCCAGCATTTT. This sequence encodes CAWSGRDRGREPQHF.

This clone has just one count. The CDR3 nucleotides are TGTGCCAGCAGCTCCCTGTACGAGCAGTACTTC. It codes for CASSSLYEQYF. The gene calls are TRBV7-8 and TRBJ2-7, with D unresolved. V lost 4 bases to trimming and J lost 4 bases, with 5 bases between them. CDR3 length: 11 residues. Germline V gene lookup returns CDR1 SGHVS and CDR2 FQNEAQ.

The chain is built from TRBV5-4 and TRBJ1-2, with TRBD1 as a possible D gene (6 bases). Germline V gene lookup returns CDR1 SGHNT and CDR2 YYREEE (reference sequence). V was pared by 5 bases and J by 6 bases, with 23 bases between. CDR3 length equals 16 residues. The CDR3 here is CASRENSGTKYHGYTF. The DNA of the CDR3 is TGTGCCAGCAGGGAGAACTCCGGGACAAAATACCATGGCTACACCTTC.

The table lists this clone with a count of one. This rearrangement joins TRBV6-1 to TRBJ2-1; the D gene is possibly TRBD1 (6 bases). CDR1 is MNHNS, CDR2 SASEGT, per germline. Between the trimmed V and J ends, which lost 4 bases and 3 bases, there was a span of 16 bases. The CDR3 sequence is 16 residues long. The CDR3 DNA sequence: TGTGCCAGCAGTGGGCGACAGGCGAAGGGCTACAATGAGCAGTTCTTC. It codes for CASSGRQAKGYNEQFF.

The J gene is TRBJ2-1, the V gene TRBV5-4, with 8 bases matching TRBD2. V gave up 4 bases and J gave up 1 base; unmatched junction bases: 7. Germline V lookup: CDR1 SGHNT, CDR2 YYREEE (reference sequence). CDR3 size: 16 residues. CDR3 in amino acids: CASSVGGEGSYNEQFF. CDR3 nucleotides: TGTGCCAGCAGCGTCGGGGGGGAGGGTTCCTACAATGAGCAGTTCTTC.

V and J are TRBV6-5 and TRBJ1-1; 7 positions match TRBD1. Trimming took 7 bases from V and 6 from J; bases not matched to a gene: 8. Germline loops: CDR1 MNHEY, CDR2 SVGAGI. The CDR3 runs 13 residues. The CDR3: CASIQGTDAEAFF. The CDR3 DNA reads as TGTGCCAGCATTCAAGGGACAGACGCTGAAGCTTTCTTT.

The chain carries TRBV20-1 and TRBJ1-4; D remains unclear. The CDR3 has 9 residues. Trimming left V 7 bases short and J 15 bases short, with 12 bases between. Germline V gene lookup returns CDR1 DFQATT and CDR2 SNEGSKA (reference sequence). The CDR3 region is CSGRYPVFF. The CDR3 DNA sequence: TGCAGTGGGAGGTACCCCGTGTTTTTT.

The chain is built from TRBV9 and TRBJ2-7; no clear D gene. The germline V gene encodes CDR1 SGDLS and CDR2 YYNGEE. The CDR3 is 14 amino acids. Trimming took off 4 bases at V and 5 bases at J, with 16 bases between the two ends. CDR3 DNA sequence: TGTGCCAGCAGCCCTCGTCTGGTTTCCAACGAGCAGTACTTC. As protein: CASSPRLVSNEQYF.

The CDR3 region is CASSILGDSTGELFF. Written as DNA, the CDR3 is TGTGCCAGTAGTATCCTGGGGGACAGCACCGGGGAGCTGTTTTTT. The genes are TRBV19 and TRBJ2-2; 7 bases match TRBD1. Germline CDR1 reads LNHDA; CDR2 reads SQIVND (reference sequence). With V trimmed by 3 bases and J by 4 bases, 5 bases remained unmatched. The CDR3 spans 15 residues.